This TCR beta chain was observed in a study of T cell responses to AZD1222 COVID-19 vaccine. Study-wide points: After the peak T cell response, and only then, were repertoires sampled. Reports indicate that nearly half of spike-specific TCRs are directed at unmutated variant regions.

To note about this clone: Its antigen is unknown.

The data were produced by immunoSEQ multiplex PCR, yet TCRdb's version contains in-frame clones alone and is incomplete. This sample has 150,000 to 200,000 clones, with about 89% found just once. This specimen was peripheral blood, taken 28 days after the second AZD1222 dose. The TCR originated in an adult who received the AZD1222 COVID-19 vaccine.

The CDR3 nucleotides are TGTGCCAGCAGCGAAGAGGGGATATCCTACAATGAGCAGTTCTTC. It codes for CASSEEGISYNEQFF. The chain links TRBV7-8 to TRBJ2-1; D may match TRBD1 or TRBD2 (5 bases each). CDR3 size: 15 residues. Per the germline V gene, CDR1 is SGHVS and CDR2 is FQNEAQ. V lost 5 bases to trimming and J lost 1 base, with 12 bases between them.